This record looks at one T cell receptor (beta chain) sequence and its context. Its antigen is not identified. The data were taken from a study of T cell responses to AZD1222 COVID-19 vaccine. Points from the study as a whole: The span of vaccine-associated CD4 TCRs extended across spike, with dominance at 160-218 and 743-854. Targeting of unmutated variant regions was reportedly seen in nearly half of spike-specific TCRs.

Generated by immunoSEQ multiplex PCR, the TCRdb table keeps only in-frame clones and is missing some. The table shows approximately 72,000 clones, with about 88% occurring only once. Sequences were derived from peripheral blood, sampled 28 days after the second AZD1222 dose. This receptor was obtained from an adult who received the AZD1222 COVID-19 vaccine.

Here the CDR3 reads CASSPPDGRYEQYF. As DNA, the CDR3 is TGTGCCAGCTCACCACCGGATGGAAGGTACGAGCAGTACTTC. The gene calls are TRBV18 and TRBJ2-7; D is unresolved. Germline V gene sequence: CDR1 KGHSH, CDR2 LQKENI. Between the trimmed V and J ends, which lost 0 bases and 4 bases, there was a span of 10 bases. This CDR3 region has 14 residues. The variable domain in full, completed from reference TRBV18 and TRBJ2-7, reads NAGVMQNPRHLVRRRGQEARLRCSPMKGHSHVYWYRQLPEEGLKFMVYLQKENIIDESGMPKERFSAEFPKEGPSILRIQQVVRGDSAAYFCASSPPDGRYEQYFGPGTRLTVT.